This T cell receptor beta chain was sequenced for a study of T cell responses to AZD1222 COVID-19 vaccine. From germline, CDR1 is MNHEY and CDR2 SMNVEV (reference sequence). This CDR3 comprises 13 residues. V dropped 3 bases and J dropped 2 bases, with 8 bases sitting between them. A remark on this clone: Its target is not known.

Overall study findings and caveats: Seropositive status at baseline applied to only a handful of AZD1222 recipients.

Repertoires were generated with immunoSEQ multiplex PCR, while TCRdb's copy carries only in-frame clones and drops some. The table lists about 130,000 clones, approximately 90% of them singletons. The sequence came from an adult in good health. The input for sequencing was peripheral blood, taken on day 0 of AZD1222 vaccination. The chain couples TRBV27 to TRBJ2-7; D is unclear. CDR3 in amino acids: CASSFRFTYEQYF. CDR3 bases: TGTGCCAGCAGTTTCAGATTTACCTACGAGCAGTACTTC.